What follows are 12 T cell receptor beta chains derived from one specimen sequenced in a study of identical twins. MiXCR, run by TCRdb on the 5' RACE reads, gives a single entry per CDR3 protein. The sample holds around 490,000 distinct CDR3 sequences, around 15% seen once. These data were likewise used in another study, on yellow fever vaccine responses in identical twins.

The sequenced sample consisted of CD4+ T cells sorted from blood. These TCRs come from a woman in her late teens or twenties in good health.

This clonotype was found a few times. The V and J genes are TRBV28 and TRBJ2-5; 9 positions match TRBD1. The CDR3 loop spans 15 amino acids. The germline V gene has CDR1 MDHEN and CDR2 SYDVKM. The junction had 10 bases not matched to a gene; V was cut back by 6 bases and J by 5 bases. The CDR3 DNA reads as TGTGCCAGCAGACCAGGGACAGGGATTTTTGAGACCCAGTACTTC. Its translation: CASRPGTGIFETQYF.

The sample holds a few counts of this clonotype. As DNA, the CDR3 is TGTGCCAGCAGCATTAGCGGGAGGGCCCGGAGTCAGTACTTC. Translation gives CASSISGRARSQYF. The rearrangement links TRBV28 to TRBJ2-7, with 11 nucleotides matching TRBD2. V dropped 6 bases and J dropped 10; count of bases not matched to a gene: 11. The CDR3 totals 14 residues. Germline V lookup: CDR1 MDHEN, CDR2 SYDVKM.

V gene TRBV3-2 combines with J gene TRBJ2-7; the table names TRBD2, a call not compared with the DNA. TRBV3-2 is annotated as a pseudogene. This CDR3 is built from 15 residues. This chain's CDR3 is CASSPAAGGSYEQYF. The CDR3 DNA sequence: TGTGCCTCCAGCCCCGCAGCGGGGGGCTCCTACGAGCAGTACTTC.

The chain employs TRBV2 and TRBJ1-6; a weak D match, TRBD1 (5 bases). Deletions cut 1 base from V and 0 bases from J, with 10 bases between. This CDR3 is 17 amino acids long. The germline V gene has CDR1 SNHLY and CDR2 FYNNEI. The chain's CDR3 is CASSEGTYSSYNSPLHF. CDR3 DNA sequence: TGTGCCAGCAGTGAAGGGACATACAGCTCCTATAATTCACCCCTCCACTTT.

This clonotype was observed a handful of times. This chain links TRBV2 with TRBJ1-5; D remains ambiguous. This CDR3 contains 15 residues. Trimming left V 4 bases short and J 2 bases short, with 12 bases between. Per germline, CDR1 SNHLY and CDR2 FYNNEI. CDR3 coding DNA: TGTGCCAGCAGTGGGGAGACTACGGGCAATCAGCCCCAGCATTTT. Amino acid sequence: CASSGETTGNQPQHF.

The chain uses TRBV12-3 or TRBV12-4 and TRBJ2-5; 11 positions agree with TRBD1. Germline trimming cut 4 bases from V and 6 bases from J; bases unmatched to any gene: 7. The CDR3 consists of 15 residues. The CDR3 sequence: CASSSSGTGGKTQYF. The CDR3 coding sequence is TGTGCCAGCAGTTCCTCCGGGACAGGGGGTAAGACCCAGTACTTC.

This clonotype was counted many times. V and J are TRBV29-1 and TRBJ2-1; a weak D match, TRBD2 (6 bases). The CDR3 has 13 residues. Trimming removed 2 bases at V and 10 bases at J, with 15 bases between. CDR1 and CDR2 from the germline V gene are SQVTM and ANQGSEA. The CDR3, as DNA: TGCAGCGTTGAAAAGGGACTCCGTATGGAGCAGTTCTTC. This encodes CSVEKGLRMEQFF.

This chain uses TRBV18 with TRBJ1-2; D possibly corresponds to TRBD1 (6 bases). The germline gives CDR1 KGHSH, CDR2 LQKENI. This CDR3 comprises 13 residues. Trimming removed 5 bases at V and 8 bases at J, with 15 bases between. DNA of the CDR3: TGTGCCAGCTCAACGGGGGGCAAGCAGGGCTACACCTTC. This sequence encodes CASSTGGKQGYTF. The full variable domain, completed using reference TRBV18 and TRBJ1-2, is NAGVMQNPRHLVRRRGQEARLRCSPMKGHSHVYWYRQLPEEGLKFMVYLQKENIIDESGMPKERFSAEFPKEGPSILRIQQVVRGDSAAYFCASSTGGKQGYTFGSGTRLTVV.

This rearrangement joins TRBV7-2 to TRBJ1-1; the D is unclear. Trimming stripped 5 bases from V and 4 bases from J, with 11 bases between. This CDR3 region has 13 residues. Germline CDR1 reads SGHTA; CDR2 reads FQGNSA. CDR3 DNA sequence: TGTGCCAGCAGCGAAGCAGGAGTCACTGAAGCTTTCTTT. Translation gives CASSEAGVTEAFF.

The chain employs TRBV7-9 and TRBJ1-5, with D unclear. Trimming removed 7 bases from V and 6 bases from J, with 10 bases in between. CDR3 size: 12 residues. Per germline, CDR1 SEHNR and CDR2 FQNEAQ (reference sequence). The CDR3 reads CASNREGQPQHF. The DNA for the CDR3 is TGTGCCAGCAACAGAGAGGGTCAGCCCCAGCATTTT.

The sample holds many counts of this clonotype. CDR3 sequence (DNA): TGTGCCAGCAGTTTTGTGCGGGGGGGCCTTAACGGGCCCTTCACAGATACGCAGTATTTT. Amino acids: CASSFVRGGLNGPFTDTQYF. The chain has TRBV12-3 or TRBV12-4 and TRBJ2-3; 9 bases line up with TRBD2. With 3 bases clipped from V and 2 bases from J, the junction kept 18 bases outside the gene matches. The CDR3 runs to 20 residues.

This chain uses TRBV5-1 with TRBJ2-1, with D possibly being TRBD2 (6 bases). The CDR3 runs to 13 residues. In germline, CDR1 is SGHRS, CDR2 YFSETQ. V lost 2 bases and J lost 8, with 11 bases in between. The CDR3 loop is CASSFGGNDEQFF. The DNA of the CDR3 is TGCGCCAGCAGCTTTGGCGGGAATGATGAGCAGTTCTTC.